The T cell receptor beta chain described here comes from a study of glioma-infiltrating T cells. Regarding the study as a whole: Tissue and blood shared very few CDR3 sequences. Gliomas, especially low-grade, showed above-expected tissue-blood divergence; non-neoplastic patients showed below.

Using RNA template, CDR3s of TCR alpha and beta were amplified with iRepertoire arm-PCR. For one-step reverse transcription and amplification, 100-400 ng of tissue mRNA or PBMC total RNA was used. TCRdb re-called the multiplex PCR reads through MiXCR, storing one row per CDR3 protein. The sample records 100,000 to 150,000 distinct CDR3 sequences, around 23% being singletons. V gave up 7 bases and J gave up 9 bases; unmatched junction bases: 11. Germline V gene sequence: CDR1 SGHNT, CDR2 YYREEE (reference sequence). The CDR3 sequence is 14 residues long. With regard to this clonotype: Its antigen is still unknown.

The sequenced sample consisted of glioma tissue, nonneoplastic brain tissue, or PBMCs (not recorded which). The source is a human donor with low-grade glioma or glioblastoma, undergoing nonglioma brain surgery, or in good health (not recorded which). The V and J genes are TRBV5-4 and TRBJ2-3, with 10 bases matching TRBD2. This CDR3 is CASGASGGMRTQYF. Written as DNA, the CDR3 is TGTGCCAGCGGAGCTAGCGGGGGAATGAGGACGCAGTATTTT.